The rows below give T cell receptor beta chains drawn from one sample of a study of control samples from healthy donors and cancer patients. Libraries were prepared by immunoSEQ multiplex PCR; TCRdb keeps only in-frame clonotypes and omits some of them. The sample contains more than 70,000 clones, about 95% of which appear only once. Sequenced input: blood. Source of these receptors: a woman in her twenties or thirties in good health. The CDR3 runs from the conserved cysteine through the conserved F or W. The D gene is left open where the match is weak. For some rows the clone size is stated as once, few or many, or as a class when expanded; others skip it.

V,size,J,D,DNA,CDR3
TRBV19,NA,TRBJ1-5,NA,TGTGCCAGTAGTATTTCTGATTTTATCAATCAGCCCCAGCATTTT,CASSISDFINQPQHF
TRBV7-2,NA,TRBJ1-3,TRBD1,TGTGCCAGCAGCTTCGGGACAGGGAACACCATATATTTT,CASSFGTGNTIYF
TRBV14,NA,TRBJ2-6,NA,TGTGCCAGCAGCCAACCGAGCGAGGGGGCCAACGTCCTGACTTTC,CASSQPSEGANVLTF
TRBV5-8,NA,TRBJ1-5,NA,TGTGCCAGCAGCTTGGCTTGGGGGTATCAGCCCCAGCATTTT,CASSLAWGYQPQHF
TRBV19,NA,TRBJ1-1,NA,TGTGCCAGTAGCGCGGGAACTGAAGCTTTCTTT,CASSAGTEAFF
TRBV11-2,NA,TRBJ1-1,NA,TGTGCCAGCAGCCGGAGCGTCACAGGGCCGAACACTGAAGCTTTCTTT,CASSRSVTGPNTEAFF
TRBV10-2,NA,TRBJ1-5,NA,TGCGCCAGCAGTGTTGGAGGGCGAGGAGTCAATCAGCCCCAGCATTTT,CASSVGGRGVNQPQHF
TRBV5-8,NA,TRBJ1-2,NA,TGTGCCAGCAGCTTGGCCGGGACATCCAATGGCTACACCTTC,CASSLAGTSNGYTF
TRBV4-2,NA,TRBJ2-1,NA,TGTGCCAGCAGCCAAGATCTTAGTTGGCGCAATGAGCAGTTCTTC,CASSQDLSWRNEQFF
TRBV27,NA,TRBJ1-5,NA,TGTGCCAGCAGTCCCGGGGGTGTCAATCAGCCCCAGCATTTT,CASSPGGVNQPQHF
TRBV4-1,NA,TRBJ2-5,NA,TGCGCCAGCAGCCAAGTCCTAGCTGGGGAGACCCAGTACTTC,CASSQVLAGETQYF
TRBV11-2,NA,TRBJ2-2,NA,TGTGCCAGCAGCTTAGATAGGGGCACCGGGGAGCTGTTTTTT,CASSLDRGTGELFF
TRBV5-6,NA,TRBJ2-7,NA,TGTGCCAGCAGCTTACAGGGTGTTAAGGACGAGCAGTACTTC,CASSLQGVKDEQYF
TRBV2,NA,TRBJ1-6,NA,TGTGCCAGCAACAGCCCGGGACATTCAGATTCACCCCTCCACTTT,CASNSPGHSDSPLHF
TRBV6-5,NA,TRBJ1-6,TRBD1,TGTGCCAGCAGTTACCGACAGGGCTCCTATAATTCACCCCTCCACTTT,CASSYRQGSYNSPLHF
TRBV11-3,NA,TRBJ1-3,NA,TGTGCCAGCAGCAGAGGACCCTCTGGAAACACCATATATTTT,CASSRGPSGNTIYF
TRBV2,once,TRBJ1-1,NA,TGTGCCGGACGAAACGGGGAGAACACTGAAGCTTTCTTT,CAGRNGENTEAFF
TRBV7-8,NA,TRBJ1-4,TRBD1,TGTGCCAGCAGCAAAGACAGGGTACCTAATGAAAAACTGTTTTTT,CASSKDRVPNEKLFF
TRBV27,few,TRBJ1-1,TRBD1,TGTGCCAGCAGTCCACGACAGGGAATGAACACTGAAGCTTTCTTT,CASSPRQGMNTEAFF
TRBV5-6,NA,TRBJ2-3,NA,TGTGCCAGCAGCTTGGGCAGAAGCACAGATACGCAGTATTTT,CASSLGRSTDTQYF
TRBV9,NA,TRBJ2-1,NA,TGTGCCAGCAGCGTAGATGTGGGGGGGCGAAATGAGCAGTTCTTC,CASSVDVGGRNEQFF
TRBV5-1,NA,TRBJ1-4,NA,TGCGCCAGCAGTCTGCCGGGGGGCGAAAAACTGTTTTTT,CASSLPGGEKLFF
TRBV7-9,NA,TRBJ2-2,TRBD1,TGTGCCAGCAGCATCAACAGGGGGCGAGGCACCGGGGAGCTGTTTTTT,CASSINRGRGTGELFF
TRBV28,NA,TRBJ2-5,TRBD2,TGTGCCAGCAGTCCGGGGGGGGGAGAGACCCAGTACTTC,CASSPGGGETQYF
TRBV9,NA,TRBJ1-6,NA,TGTGCCAGCAGCGTAGCCCGACAGCAATCACCCCTCCACTTT,CASSVARQQSPLHF
TRBV3-1/TRBV3-2,once,TRBJ1-1,NA,TGTGCCAGCAGCCTAAAGAGGGTGAACACTGAAGCTTTCTTT,CASSLKRVNTEAFF
TRBV28,NA,TRBJ1-6,NA,TGTGCCAGCAGGACAGCTAATTCACCCCTCCACTTT,CASRTANSPLHF
TRBV5-4,NA,TRBJ1-6,NA,TGTGCCAGCAGCTTCCGGGACGGGAATTCACCCCTCCACTTT,CASSFRDGNSPLHF
TRBV3-1/TRBV3-2,once,TRBJ1-5,TRBD1,TGTGCCAGCAGCCAGAGGGGGCTCGAGGGTCAGCCCCAGCATTTT,CASSQRGLEGQPQHF
TRBV6-5,NA,TRBJ2-1,TRBD1,TGTGCCAGCAATTTCGACAGGGGGAGGAACAATGAGCAGTTCTTC,CASNFDRGRNNEQFF
TRBV7-2,NA,TRBJ2-3,TRBD2,TGTGCCAGCAGCTATCTAGCGGGGGGGCTCGGAGATACGCAGTATTTT,CASSYLAGGLGDTQYF
TRBV2,NA,TRBJ1-4,TRBD1,TGTGCCAGCGAAAGACAGGGTTTAGGTGAAAAACTGTTTTTT,CASERQGLGEKLFF
TRBV21-1,NA,TRBJ1-6,NA,TGTGCCAGCAGCAAAGGACTTCCGAATTCACCCCTCCACTTT,CASSKGLPNSPLHF
TRBV11-2,NA,TRBJ1-4,TRBD1,TGTGCCAGCAGCGAAAGGACAGGGAGGGTCGGTAATGAAAAACTGTTTTTT,CASSERTGRVGNEKLFF
TRBV11-2,once,TRBJ1-2,NA,TGTGCCAGCAGCTTGGTGAGAGGGGAGAATGGCTACACCTTC,CASSLVRGENGYTF
TRBV1,NA,TRBJ2-2,NA,TGCACCAGCAGCCAAGATCCAAGTGAGAGTGCGAACACCGGGGAGCTGTTTTTT,CTSSQDPSESANTGELFF
TRBV7-9,NA,TRBJ2-1,NA,TGTGCCAGCAGCTCAAGTGGAGGGGCAGGTCGGTCCTACAATGAGCAGTTCTTC,CASSSSGGAGRSYNEQFF
TRBV7-8,NA,TRBJ1-3,NA,TGTGCCAGCAGCTTACAGGGCAACACCATATATTTT,CASSLQGNTIYF
TRBV9,NA,TRBJ2-1,TRBD2,TGTGCCAGCAGCGCGATGAGACACACCGGGGGGGATGAGCAGTTCTTC,CASSAMRHTGGDEQFF
TRBV7-9,NA,TRBJ2-5,NA,TGTGCCAGCAGCTTAGAGGTTGCGGGGGCCGGGAAGACCCAGTACTTC,CASSLEVAGAGKTQYF
TRBV7-9,NA,TRBJ2-5,TRBD1,TGTGCCAGCAGCTACCCCGCCAGGGACAGCCAAGAGACCCAGTACTTC,CASSYPARDSQETQYF
TRBV7-2,NA,TRBJ1-1,NA,TGTGCCAGCAGCTTCGGACGGGGGTCGGTTGTAGCTTTCTTT,CASSFGRGSVVAFF
TRBV19,NA,TRBJ2-3,TRBD1,TGTGCCAGTAGTAAATGGGGCCAGGGACAGAGAGACACAGATACGCAGTATTTT,CASSKWGQGQRDTDTQYF
TRBV4-1,NA,TRBJ1-1,TRBD1,TGCGCCAGCAGCCAAGAGCCAGGGGGCATCATGAACACTGAAGCTTTCTTT,CASSQEPGGIMNTEAFF
TRBV14,NA,TRBJ1-1,TRBD1,TGTGCCAGCAGCCTGGGACAGCTCACTGAAGCTTTCTTT,CASSLGQLTEAFF
TRBV9,NA,TRBJ2-1,TRBD2,TGTGCCAGCAGCGTAGGGGCGTGGGGGGGCAATGAGCAGTTCTTC,CASSVGAWGGNEQFF
TRBV18,few,TRBJ2-1,NA,TGTGCCAGCTCATCCCGGGCGGCAGGAGTTGGCAATGAGCAGTTCTTC,CASSSRAAGVGNEQFF
TRBV24-1,NA,TRBJ1-2,NA,TGTGCCACCAGTGATCCGACAGCTAACTATGGCTACACCTTC,CATSDPTANYGYTF
TRBV2,NA,TRBJ1-1,TRBD1,TGTGCCAGCAGTGAAGCGGGACAGAAGAACACTGAAGCTTTCTTT,CASSEAGQKNTEAFF
TRBV7-9,NA,TRBJ1-2,TRBD1,TGTGCCAGCAGTTATACAGGGGGTAACTATGGCTACACCTTC,CASSYTGGNYGYTF
TRBV4-2,NA,TRBJ1-1,NA,TGTGCCAGCAGCCCAAGAAGGGCCAGTACCATGAACACTGAAGCTTTCTTT,CASSPRRASTMNTEAFF
TRBV19,NA,TRBJ1-2,NA,TGTGCCAGTAGTATCGGGGGGGACTACTATGGCTACACCTTC,CASSIGGDYYGYTF
TRBV9,NA,TRBJ1-2,TRBD1,TGTGCCAGCAGCGTAGCAGGGGGAGATGGCTACACCTTC,CASSVAGGDGYTF
TRBV2,NA,TRBJ2-2,NA,TGTGCCAGCAGTGAACAGGGGCGGGACACCGGGGAGCTGTTTTTT,CASSEQGRDTGELFF
TRBV14,once,TRBJ1-1,NA,TGTGCCAGCAGCCAAGATCGGGGGGCTGAAGCTTTCTTT,CASSQDRGAEAFF
TRBV7-9,NA,TRBJ1-1,NA,TGTGCCAGCAGCTTAGAAGGACTGGGCACTGAAGCTTTCTTT,CASSLEGLGTEAFF
TRBV18,NA,TRBJ1-3,NA,TGTGCCAGCTCACCGGGGGTGCGGGGAAACACCATATATTTT,CASSPGVRGNTIYF
TRBV12-5,NA,TRBJ2-2,TRBD2,TGTGCTAGTGGCACGGGACTAGCCGGCGGGGAGCTGTTTTTT,CASGTGLAGGELFF
TRBV18,NA,TRBJ2-5,NA,TGTGCCAGCTCACAAAGCCTGTACCAAGAGACCCAGTACTTC,CASSQSLYQETQYF
TRBV5-5,once,TRBJ1-4,NA,TGTGCCAGCAGCTTGGTGGGCGGAAATGAAAAACTGTTTTTT,CASSLVGGNEKLFF